This TCR beta chain was obtained from a study of blood T cell repertoires in COVID-19. Turning to the study itself: Sample material is recorded as cDNA or gDNA derived from T cells, B-cell-depleted T cells, or PBMCs.

The age range of participants was 18 to 89 years, with residence in 20 to 25 US areas. Cohort placement rested on clinical history that participants reported themselves. Cohort 3 donors counted as recovered after two negative PCRs, clearance, or resolved symptoms. Here immunoSEQ multiplex PCR was the method, and the copy in TCRdb shows in-frame clones only, minus some. Among fewer than 200,000 clones, roughly 85% were seen once, and the ten largest hold 15% to 20%. CDR1 and CDR2 (germline): KGHSH, LQKENI. V lost 3 bases, J lost 0 bases, and 8 bases stayed unmatched. CDR3 length: 19 amino acids. This TCR was recovered from a man aged 55 to 70 who had recovered from COVID-19. The sample consisted of PBMCs or T cells enriched from blood (not recorded which). The chain uses TRBV18 and TRBJ2-6, with 10 nucleotides matching TRBD1. The CDR3 DNA is TGTGCCAGCTCACCCTCAAGGACAGGGGGAATCTCTGGGGCCAACGTCCTGACTTTC. Protein: CASSPSRTGGISGANVLTF.